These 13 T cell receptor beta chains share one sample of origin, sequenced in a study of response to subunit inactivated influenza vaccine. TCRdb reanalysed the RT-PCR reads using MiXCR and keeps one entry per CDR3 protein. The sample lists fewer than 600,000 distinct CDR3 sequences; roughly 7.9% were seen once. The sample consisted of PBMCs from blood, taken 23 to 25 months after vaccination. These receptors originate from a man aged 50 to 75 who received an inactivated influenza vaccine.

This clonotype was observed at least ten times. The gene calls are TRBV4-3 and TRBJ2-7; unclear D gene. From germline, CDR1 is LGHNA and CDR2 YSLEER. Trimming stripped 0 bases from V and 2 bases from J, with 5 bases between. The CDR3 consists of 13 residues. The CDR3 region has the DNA TGCGCCAGCAGCCAAGATTGGGCCTACGAGCAGTACTTC. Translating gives CASSQDWAYEQYF.

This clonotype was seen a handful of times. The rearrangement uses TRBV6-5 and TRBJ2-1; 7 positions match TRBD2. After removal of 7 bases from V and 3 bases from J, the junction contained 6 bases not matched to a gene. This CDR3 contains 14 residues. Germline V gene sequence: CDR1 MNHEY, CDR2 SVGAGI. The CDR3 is CASIFWEGYNEQFF. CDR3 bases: TGTGCCAGCATTTTTTGGGAGGGCTACAATGAGCAGTTCTTC.

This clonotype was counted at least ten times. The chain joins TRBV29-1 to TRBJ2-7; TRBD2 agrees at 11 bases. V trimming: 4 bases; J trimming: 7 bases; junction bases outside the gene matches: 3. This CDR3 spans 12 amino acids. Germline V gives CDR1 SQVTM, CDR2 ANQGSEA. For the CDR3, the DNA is TGCAGCGTTGCGAGGACTAGCGGGGAGCAGTACTTC. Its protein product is CSVARTSGEQYF.

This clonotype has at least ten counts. Here the CDR3 DNA reads TGCGCCAGCAGCCAGGGGACGGCAAACACCGGGGAGCTGTTTTTT. Its translation: CASSQGTANTGELFF. The chain links TRBV5-1 to TRBJ2-2; maybe TRBD1 (6 bases). Trimming left V 4 bases short and J 2 bases short, with 12 bases between. The V gene's germline CDR1 is SGHRS and CDR2 YFSETQ. The CDR3 runs to 15 residues.

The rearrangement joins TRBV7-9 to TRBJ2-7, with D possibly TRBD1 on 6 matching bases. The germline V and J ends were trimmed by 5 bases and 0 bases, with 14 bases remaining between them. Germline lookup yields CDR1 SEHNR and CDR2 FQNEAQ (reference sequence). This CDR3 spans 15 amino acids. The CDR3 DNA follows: TGTGCCAGCAGCCCTGTGGGGGCACGCTCCTACGAGCAGTACTTC. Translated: CASSPVGARSYEQYF.

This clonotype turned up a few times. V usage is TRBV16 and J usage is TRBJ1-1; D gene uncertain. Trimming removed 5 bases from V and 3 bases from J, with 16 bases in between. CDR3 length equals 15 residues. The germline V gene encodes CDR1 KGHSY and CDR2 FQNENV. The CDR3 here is CASSERSRLHTEAFF. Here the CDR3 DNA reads TGTGCCAGCAGCGAAAGGAGTCGGCTGCACACTGAAGCTTTCTTT.

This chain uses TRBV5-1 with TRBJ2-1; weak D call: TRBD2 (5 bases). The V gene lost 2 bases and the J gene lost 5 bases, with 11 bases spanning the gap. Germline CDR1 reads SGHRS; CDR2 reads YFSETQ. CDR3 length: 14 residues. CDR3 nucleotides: TGCGCCAGCAGCTTTATCGGAGGAGACAATGAGCAGTTCTTC. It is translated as CASSFIGGDNEQFF. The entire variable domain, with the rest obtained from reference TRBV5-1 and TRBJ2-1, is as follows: KAGVTQTPRYLIKTRGQQVTLSCSPISGHRSVSWYQQTPGQGLQFLFEYFSETQRNKGNFPGRFSGRQFSNSRSEMNVSTLELGDSALYLCASSFIGGDNEQFFGPGTRLTVL.

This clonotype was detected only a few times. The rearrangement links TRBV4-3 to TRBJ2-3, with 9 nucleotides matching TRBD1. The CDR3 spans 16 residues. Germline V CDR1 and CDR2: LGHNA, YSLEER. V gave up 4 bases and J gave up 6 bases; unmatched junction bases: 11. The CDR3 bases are TGCGCCAGCAGCCGACGGAGTAGGACAGGGGCTGATACGCAGTATTTT. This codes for CASSRRSRTGADTQYF.

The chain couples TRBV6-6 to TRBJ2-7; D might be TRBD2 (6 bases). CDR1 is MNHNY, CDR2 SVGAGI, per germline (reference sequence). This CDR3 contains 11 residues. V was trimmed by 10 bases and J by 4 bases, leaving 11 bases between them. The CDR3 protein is CAISGEYEQYF. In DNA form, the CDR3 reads TGTGCCATCTCGGGAGAGTACGAGCAGTACTTC.

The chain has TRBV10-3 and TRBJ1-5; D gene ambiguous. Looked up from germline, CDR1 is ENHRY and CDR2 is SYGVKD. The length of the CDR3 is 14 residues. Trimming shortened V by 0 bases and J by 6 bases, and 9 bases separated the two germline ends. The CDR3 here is CAISESRGSQPQHF. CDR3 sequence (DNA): TGTGCCATCAGTGAGTCGAGAGGGTCTCAGCCCCAGCATTTT.

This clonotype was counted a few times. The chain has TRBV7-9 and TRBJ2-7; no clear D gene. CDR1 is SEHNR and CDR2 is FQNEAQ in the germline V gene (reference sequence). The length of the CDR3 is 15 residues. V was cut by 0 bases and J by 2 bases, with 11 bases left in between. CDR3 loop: CASSLAGSKAYEQYF. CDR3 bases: TGTGCCAGCAGCTTAGCCGGGTCGAAAGCCTACGAGCAGTACTTC.

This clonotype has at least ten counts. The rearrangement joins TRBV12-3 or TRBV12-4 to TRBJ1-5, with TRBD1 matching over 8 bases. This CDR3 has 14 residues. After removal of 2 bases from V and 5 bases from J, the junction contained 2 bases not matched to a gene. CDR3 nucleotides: TGTGCCAGCAGTTTACACAGGGGGGATCAGCCCCAGCATTTT. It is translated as CASSLHRGDQPQHF.

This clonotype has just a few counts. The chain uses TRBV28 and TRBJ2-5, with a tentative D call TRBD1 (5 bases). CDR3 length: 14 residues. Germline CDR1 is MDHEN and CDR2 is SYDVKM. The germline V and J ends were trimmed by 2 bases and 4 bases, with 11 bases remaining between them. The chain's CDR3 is CASSLGRGRETQYF. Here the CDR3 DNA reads TGTGCCAGCAGTTTAGGAAGGGGCAGAGAGACCCAGTACTTC.